Listed below are T cell receptor beta chains from one sample, sequenced in a study of blood T cells in healthy people across ages. TCRdb reprocessed the 5' RACE reads via MiXCR and lists one record per CDR3 protein. The data hold about 1 million distinct CDR3 sequences, with 35% to 50% observed a single time. The sequencing input was blood. The receptor set was obtained from a woman between 55 and 75 years old in good health. CDR3s include the opening cysteine and the closing phenylalanine or tryptophan. D genes are given only for firm matches. Clone size is shown for a subset of rows, as once, few, many or a class of expanded clone.

V	J	size	D	CDR3	DNA
TRBV29-1	TRBJ2-2	.	TRBD1	CSVAGTVNTGELFF	TGCAGCGTTGCAGGGACAGTGAACACCGGGGAGCTGTTTTTT
TRBV13	TRBJ2-3	.	TRBD2	CASSGITSGSTDTQYF	TGTGCCAGCAGCGGAATCACTAGCGGGAGTACAGATACGCAGTATTTT
TRBV3-1	TRBJ2-3	.	.	CASSQERTQYF	TGTGCCAGCAGCCAAGAAAGAACGCAGTATTTT
TRBV14	TRBJ1-1	few	TRBD1	CASSQLRGRNTEAFF	TGTGCCAGCAGCCAACTCAGGGGGCGGAACACTGAAGCTTTCTTT
TRBV7-2	TRBJ1-2	few	.	CASSPRSDGYTF	TGTGCCAGCAGCCCCAGATCGGATGGCTACACCTTC
TRBV10-2	TRBJ2-7	.	TRBD2	CASVEGLAGEQYF	TGCGCCAGCGTGGAGGGACTAGCGGGCGAGCAGTACTTC
TRBV7-7	TRBJ2-7	.	TRBD2	CASSLLAGGVYEQYF	TGTGCCAGCAGCCTGTTAGCGGGAGGGGTCTACGAGCAGTACTTC
TRBV30	TRBJ2-1	.	.	CAWSVSQGEQFF	TGTGCCTGGAGTGTCTCACAGGGAGAGCAGTTCTTC
TRBV19	TRBJ2-7	.	.	CASSMESEQYF	TGTGCCAGTAGTATGGAGAGCGAGCAGTACTTC
TRBV7-3	TRBJ2-3	.	.	CPSSPQGDGTDTQYF	TGTCCCAGCAGCCCACAGGGAGACGGCACAGATACGCAGTATTTT
TRBV5-1	TRBJ2-7	few	TRBD2	CASSLEAGAYEQYF	TGCGCCAGCAGCTTGGAAGCGGGGGCCTACGAGCAGTACTTC
TRBV5-1	TRBJ2-1	few	.	CASSLVGGPPNNEQFF	TGCGCCAGCAGCTTGGTCGGAGGGCCCCCCAACAATGAGCAGTTCTTC
TRBV9	TRBJ1-2	few	.	CASSVQTANYGYTF	TGTGCCAGCAGCGTACAGACGGCTAACTATGGCTACACCTTC
TRBV9	TRBJ2-1	.	.	CASSVDGGEYNEQFF	TGTGCCAGCAGCGTAGACGGCGGGGAATACAATGAGCAGTTCTTC
TRBV10-3	TRBJ2-3	.	TRBD1	CAISESGADRRVPDTQYF	TGTGCCATCAGTGAGTCGGGGGCGGACAGGAGAGTGCCAGATACGCAGTATTTT